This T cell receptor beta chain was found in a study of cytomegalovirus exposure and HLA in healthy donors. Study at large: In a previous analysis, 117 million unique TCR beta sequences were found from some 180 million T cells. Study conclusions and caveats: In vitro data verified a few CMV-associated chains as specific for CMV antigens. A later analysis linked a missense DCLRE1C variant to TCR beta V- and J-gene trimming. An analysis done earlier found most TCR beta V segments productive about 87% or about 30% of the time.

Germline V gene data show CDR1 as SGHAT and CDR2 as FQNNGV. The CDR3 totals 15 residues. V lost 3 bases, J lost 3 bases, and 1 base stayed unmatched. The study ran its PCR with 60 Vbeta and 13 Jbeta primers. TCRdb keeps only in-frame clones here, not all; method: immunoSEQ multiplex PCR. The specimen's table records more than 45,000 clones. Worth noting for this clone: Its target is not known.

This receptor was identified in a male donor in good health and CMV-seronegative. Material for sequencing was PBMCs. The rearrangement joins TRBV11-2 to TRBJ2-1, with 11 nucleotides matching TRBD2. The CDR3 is CASSFTSGGYNEQFF. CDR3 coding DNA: TGTGCCAGCAGCTTTACTAGCGGGGGCTACAATGAGCAGTTCTTC.